Below are 17 T cell receptor beta chains sequenced from a single sample in a study of cytomegalovirus exposure and HLA in healthy donors. PCR amplification relied on 60 Vbeta primers (plus 13 Jbeta primers). Repertoires were generated with immunoSEQ multiplex PCR, while TCRdb's copy carries only in-frame clones and drops some. The table has 200,000 to 300,000 clones, 84% seen once. The source material was PBMCs. The receptors originated from a woman in her thirties or forties in good health and CMV-seropositive.

The rearrangement uses TRBV6-4 and TRBJ1-2; TRBD1 agrees at 8 bases. The CDR3 runs 15 residues. The germline V gene has CDR1 MRHNA and CDR2 SNTAGT. The junction had 9 bases not matched to a gene; V was cut back by 2 bases and J by 7 bases. CDR3 sequence: CASSDTPQGVGGYTF. CDR3 in DNA: TGTGCCAGCAGTGACACCCCACAGGGGGTCGGTGGCTACACCTTC.

This sequence joins TRBV5-1 and TRBJ2-7; D possibly corresponds to TRBD1 (6 bases). The CDR3 is made up of 14 amino acids. Per the germline V gene, CDR1 is SGHRS and CDR2 is YFSETQ. With 5 bases removed from V and 3 bases from J, the gap between germline ends came to 15 bases. The CDR3 here is CASRTGLVSYEQYF. CDR3 DNA sequence: TGCGCCAGCAGAACAGGGTTAGTCAGCTACGAGCAGTACTTC.

This sequence joins TRBV30 and TRBJ2-2, with no clear D. V lost 0 bases to trimming and J lost 1 base, with 6 bases between them. CDR3 length equals 14 residues. The germline gives CDR1 GTSNPN, CDR2 SVGIG (reference sequence). CDR3 nucleotide sequence: TGTGCCTGGAGTGTACGGAGGAACACCGGGGAGCTGTTTTTT. Amino acids: CAWSVRRNTGELFF.

Concerning this clone: Different DNA sequences within this sample yield the same CDR3. V gene TRBV27 combines with J gene TRBJ1-5; D not certain. V lost 2 bases, J lost 2 bases, and 4 bases lay in between. CDR3 size: 13 residues. From germline, CDR1 is MNHEY and CDR2 SMNVEV (reference sequence). CDR3 nucleotide sequence: TGTGCCAGCAGTTTAAGAGGCAATCAGCCCCAGCATTTT. Encoded protein: CASSLRGNQPQHF.

The chain has TRBV30 and TRBJ2-1; tentative D call: TRBD2 (6 bases). The CDR3 is made up of 11 amino acids. Trimming left V 3 bases short and J 9 bases short, with 9 bases between. Germline V CDR1 and CDR2: GTSNPN, SVGIG (reference sequence). The DNA of the CDR3 is TGTGCCTGGAGCGGGAGCGGTGAGCAGTTCTTC. This sequence encodes CAWSGSGEQFF.

The chain is built from TRBV11-2 and TRBJ2-7; 7 bases line up with TRBD2. This CDR3 contains 14 residues. CDR1 and CDR2 (germline): SGHAT, FQNNGV. V lost 3 bases and J lost 3; bases outside the gene matches: 5. CDR3 nucleotides: TGTGCCAGCAGCTTTCTAGCGGCCCTCTACGAGCAGTACTTC. This translates into CASSFLAALYEQYF.

The chain links TRBV11-2 to TRBJ2-1; 8 nucleotides match TRBD2. Germline CDR1 and CDR2: SGHAT and FQNNGV. The V gene end was trimmed by 5 bases and the J gene end by 3 bases; junction bases not matched to a gene: 6. This CDR3 contains 15 residues. CDR3 nucleotides: TGTGCCAGCAGCGGCAGCGGGAGTGGCTACAATGAGCAGTTCTTC. Protein: CASSGSGSGYNEQFF.

The chain employs TRBV2 and TRBJ2-7; 7 positions agree with TRBD1. The V segment lost 8 bases and the J segment 5 bases; nucleotides outside the gene matches: 12. Germline loops: CDR1 SNHLY, CDR2 FYNNEI. The CDR3 runs 14 residues. The DNA of the CDR3 is TGTGCCAGCCAGGGGGTCCGGGACAGCGACGAGCAGTACTTC. As protein: CASQGVRDSDEQYF.

The chain has TRBV19 and TRBJ2-5, with D perhaps TRBD1 (5 bases). The CDR3 has 14 amino acids. Germline CDR1 LNHDA, CDR2 SQIVND (reference sequence). Trimming took off 3 bases at V and 5 bases at J, with 13 bases between the two ends. In nucleotides, the CDR3 is TGTGCCAGTAGTATGGACAAGTGGAGCGAGACCCAGTACTTC. It codes for CASSMDKWSETQYF. Variable domain in full (rest from reference TRBV19 and TRBJ2-5): DGGITQSPKYLFRKEGQNVTLSCEQNLNHDAMYWYRQDPGQGLRLIYYSQIVNDFQKGDIAEGYSVSREKKESFPLTVTSAQKNPTAFYLCASSMDKWSETQYFGPGTRLLVL.

The chain joins TRBV6-1 to TRBJ2-2, with D perhaps TRBD1 (6 bases). The germline gives CDR1 MNHNS, CDR2 SASEGT. Between the trimmed V and J ends, which lost 1 base and 7 bases, there was a span of 19 bases. CDR3 length: 17 amino acids. The CDR3 spells CASSEGLRTATIGELFF. CDR3 sequence (DNA): TGTGCCAGCAGTGAAGGGCTACGGACAGCCACTATCGGGGAGCTGTTTTTT.

This chain joins TRBV19 and TRBJ1-2; D remains ambiguous. Trimming took off 3 bases at V and 2 bases at J, with 19 bases between the two ends. The CDR3 length is 17 residues. CDR1 is LNHDA, CDR2 SQIVND, per germline (reference sequence). CDR3 amino acids: CASSMAAAETWNYGYTF. The CDR3 DNA reads TGTGCCAGTAGTATGGCAGCAGCGGAAACTTGGAACTATGGCTACACCTTC.

This chain uses TRBV6-1 with TRBJ1-5, with D unresolved. The CDR3 totals 15 residues. V lost 6 bases to trimming and J lost 5 bases, with 17 bases between them. Per the germline V gene, CDR1 is MNHNS and CDR2 is SASEGT. The CDR3 here is CASSPFDGIDQPQHF. CDR3 DNA: TGTGCCAGCAGCCCCTTTGACGGGATTGATCAGCCCCAGCATTTT.

The rearrangement links TRBV6-1 to TRBJ2-7; the match to TRBD1 covers 9 bases. Germline trimming cut 2 bases from V and 6 bases from J; bases unmatched to any gene: 17. Germline V gene data show CDR1 as MNHNS and CDR2 as SASEGT. There are 18 residues in the CDR3. The CDR3 loop reads CASSERTLRTGERGEQYF. CDR3 in DNA: TGTGCCAGCAGTGAAAGGACCTTACGGACAGGGGAGAGGGGCGAGCAGTACTTC.

This rearrangement joins TRBV28 to TRBJ2-7; TRBD2 aligns across 9 bases. CDR3 length: 13 amino acids. V shed 3 bases and J 5 bases; nucleotides not matched to a gene: 2. Germline V CDR1 and CDR2: MDHEN, SYDVKM. CDR3 bases: TGTGCCAGCAGTTTGCGGGAGGGAAACGAGCAGTACTTC. Its protein product is CASSLREGNEQYF. The variable domain in full, completed from reference TRBV28 and TRBJ2-7, reads DVKVTQSSRYLVKRTGEKVFLECVQDMDHENMFWYRQDPGLGLRLIYFSYDVKMKEKGDIPEGYSVSREKKERFSLILESASTNQTSMYLCASSLREGNEQYFGPGTRLTVT.

V and J are TRBV19 and TRBJ1-5; 7 nucleotides match TRBD1. Germline V gives CDR1 LNHDA, CDR2 SQIVND (reference sequence). The CDR3 runs 13 residues. The ends lost 9 bases at V and 5 bases at J; junction bases unmatched: 7. This CDR3 reads CASRFTGDQPQHF. The CDR3 nucleotides are TGTGCCAGCCGGTTTACAGGGGATCAGCCCCAGCATTTT.

The J gene is TRBJ2-7, the V gene TRBV5-1; 7 bases match TRBD2. The V and J ends lost 4 bases and 6 bases, in that order; junction bases with no gene match: 10. This CDR3 spans 14 amino acids. Germline CDR1 SGHRS, CDR2 YFSETQ. The CDR3 DNA reads TGCGCCAGCAGCCCCGGGACTAACCGGGTCGAGCAGTACTTC. Translation gives CASSPGTNRVEQYF.

This chain uses TRBV28 with TRBJ2-7; 12 bases fit TRBD2. Germline V gene lookup returns CDR1 MDHEN and CDR2 SYDVKM. This CDR3 is built from 16 residues. The J segment lost 1 base and the V segment lost 7 bases, leaving 8 bases of the junction unmatched. CDR3 nucleotide sequence: TGTGCCAGCACCCCGACTAGCGGGAGAGTTTCCTACGAGCAGTACTTC. This codes for CASTPTSGRVSYEQYF. The full variable domain, rest sourced from reference TRBV28 and TRBJ2-7, is DVKVTQSSRYLVKRTGEKVFLECVQDMDHENMFWYRQDPGLGLRLIYFSYDVKMKEKGDIPEGYSVSREKKERFSLILESASTNQTSMYLCASTPTSGRVSYEQYFGPGTRLTVT.